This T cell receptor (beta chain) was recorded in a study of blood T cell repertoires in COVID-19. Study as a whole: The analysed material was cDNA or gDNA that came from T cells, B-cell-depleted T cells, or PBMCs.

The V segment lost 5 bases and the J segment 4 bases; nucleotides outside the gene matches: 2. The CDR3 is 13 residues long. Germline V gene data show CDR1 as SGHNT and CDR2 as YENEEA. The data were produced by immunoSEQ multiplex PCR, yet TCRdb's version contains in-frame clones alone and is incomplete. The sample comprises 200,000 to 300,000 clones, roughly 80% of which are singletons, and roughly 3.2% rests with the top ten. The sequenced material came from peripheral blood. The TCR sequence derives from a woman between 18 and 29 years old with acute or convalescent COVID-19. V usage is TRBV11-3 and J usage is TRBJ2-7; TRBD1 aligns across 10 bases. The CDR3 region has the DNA TGTGCCAGCAGCGAGGGACAGGGGTACGAGCAGTACTTC. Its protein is CASSEGQGYEQYF.